This TCR beta chain originates from a study of T cells in Graves' hyperthyroidism and ophthalmopathy. Study-wide results and limits: Among thyroid clonotypes expanded above 0.001, most also appeared in blood.

Patients aged 18 to 65 with hyperthyroidism were newly diagnosed, with duration under 2 months. The CDR3 regions of TCR beta were amplified from RNA transcripts. The HTBI primer set was used in a first-round RT-PCR of the TCR CDR3. TCRdb itself ran the multiplex PCR reads through MiXCR, one entry per CDR3 protein. Of around 400,000 distinct CDR3 sequences in the sample, less than 15% are singletons; the top ten hold around a tenth. The sample holds many counts of this clonotype. What it binds is unknown. The V and J ends lost 5 bases and 0 bases respectively, with 11 bases between them. The CDR3 contains 15 residues. The germline V gene has CDR1 SNHLY and CDR2 FYNNEI.

Sequenced: blood. This sequence was found in a woman between 18 and 29 years old with Graves' hyperthyroidism. This sequence joins TRBV2 and TRBJ1-3, with D tentatively TRBD1 (5 bases). CDR3 nucleotide sequence: TGTGCCAGCAGTATTCAGGGAAGCTCTGGAAACACCATATATTTT. Its translation is CASSIQGSSGNTIYF.